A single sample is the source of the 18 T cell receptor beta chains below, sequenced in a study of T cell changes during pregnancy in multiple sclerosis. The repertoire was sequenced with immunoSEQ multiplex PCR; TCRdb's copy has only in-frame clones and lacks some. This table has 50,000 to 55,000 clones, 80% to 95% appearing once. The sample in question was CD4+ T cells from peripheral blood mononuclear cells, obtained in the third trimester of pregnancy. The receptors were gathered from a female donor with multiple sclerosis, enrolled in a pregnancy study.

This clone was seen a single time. CDR3 nucleotides: TGCGCCAGCAGCTGGGCTCGGACTAGCGGATTGAGCTCCTACAATGAGCAGTTCTTC. It specifies CASSWARTSGLSSYNEQFF. The chain carries TRBV5-1 and TRBJ2-1; 10 positions agree with TRBD2. After removal of 3 bases from V and 0 bases from J, the junction contained 12 bases not matched to a gene. From germline, CDR1 is SGHRS and CDR2 YFSETQ. The CDR3 totals 19 residues.

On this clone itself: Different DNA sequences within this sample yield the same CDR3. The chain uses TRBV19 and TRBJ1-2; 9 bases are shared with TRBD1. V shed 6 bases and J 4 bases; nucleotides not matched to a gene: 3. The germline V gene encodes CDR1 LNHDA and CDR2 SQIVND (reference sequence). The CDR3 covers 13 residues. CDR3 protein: CASSQTGGYGYTF. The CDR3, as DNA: TGTGCCAGTAGCCAGACAGGGGGCTATGGCTACACCTTC. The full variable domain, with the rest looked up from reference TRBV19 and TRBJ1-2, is DGGITQSPKYLFRKEGQNVTLSCEQNLNHDAMYWYRQDPGQGLRLIYYSQIVNDFQKGDIAEGYSVSREKKESFPLTVTSAQKNPTAFYLCASSQTGGYGYTFGSGTRLTVV.

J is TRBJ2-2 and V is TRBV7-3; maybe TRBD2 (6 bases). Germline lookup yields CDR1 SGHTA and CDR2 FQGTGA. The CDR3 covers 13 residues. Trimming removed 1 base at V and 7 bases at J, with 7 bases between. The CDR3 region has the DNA TGTGCCAGCAGCTTAAACGGGGGCGGGGAGCTGTTTTTT. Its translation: CASSLNGGGELFF.

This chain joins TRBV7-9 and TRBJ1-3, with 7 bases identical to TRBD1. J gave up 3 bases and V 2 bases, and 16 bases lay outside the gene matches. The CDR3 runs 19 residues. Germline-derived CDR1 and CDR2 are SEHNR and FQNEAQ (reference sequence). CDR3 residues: CASSLPLRRDSKDGNTIYF. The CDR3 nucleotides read TGTGCCAGCAGCTTACCCCTCCGTCGGGACAGCAAGGATGGAAACACCATATATTTT.

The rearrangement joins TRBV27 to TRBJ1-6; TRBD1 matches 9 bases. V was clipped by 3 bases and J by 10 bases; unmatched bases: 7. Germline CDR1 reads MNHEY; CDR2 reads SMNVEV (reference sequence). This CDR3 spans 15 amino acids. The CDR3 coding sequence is TGTGCCAGCAGTTTTTACAGACAGGGGGGATCACCCCTCCACTTT. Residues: CASSFYRQGGSPLHF.

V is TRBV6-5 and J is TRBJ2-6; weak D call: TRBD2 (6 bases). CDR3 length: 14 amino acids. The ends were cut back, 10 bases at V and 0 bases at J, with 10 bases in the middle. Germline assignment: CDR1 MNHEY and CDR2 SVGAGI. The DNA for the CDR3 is TGTGCCATCCGCGGGGTCTCTGGGGCCAACGTCCTGACTTTC. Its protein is CAIRGVSGANVLTF.

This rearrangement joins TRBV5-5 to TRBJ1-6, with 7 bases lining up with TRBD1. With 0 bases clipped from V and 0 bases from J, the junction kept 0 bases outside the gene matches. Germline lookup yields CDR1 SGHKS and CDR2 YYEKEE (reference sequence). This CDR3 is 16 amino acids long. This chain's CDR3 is CASSLDRGSYNSPLHF. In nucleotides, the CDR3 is TGTGCCAGCAGCTTGGACAGGGGCTCCTATAATTCACCCCTCCACTTT.

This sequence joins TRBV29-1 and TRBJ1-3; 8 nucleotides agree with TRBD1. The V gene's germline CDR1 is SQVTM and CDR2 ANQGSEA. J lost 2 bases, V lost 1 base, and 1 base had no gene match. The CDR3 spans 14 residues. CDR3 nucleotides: TGCAGCGTTGAAGCGGACAGGGCTGGAAACACCATATATTTT. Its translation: CSVEADRAGNTIYF.

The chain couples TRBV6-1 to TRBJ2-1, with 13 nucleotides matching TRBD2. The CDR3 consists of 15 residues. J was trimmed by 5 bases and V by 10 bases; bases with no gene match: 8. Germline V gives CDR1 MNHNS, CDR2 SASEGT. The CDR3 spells CANSMTSGGNNEQFF. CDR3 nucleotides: TGTGCCAACTCGATGACTAGCGGGGGGAACAATGAGCAGTTCTTC.

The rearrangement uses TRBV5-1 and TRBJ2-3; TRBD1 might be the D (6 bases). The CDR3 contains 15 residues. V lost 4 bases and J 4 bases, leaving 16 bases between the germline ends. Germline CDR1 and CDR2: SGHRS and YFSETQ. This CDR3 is CASSPGLGAPDTQYF. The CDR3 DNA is TGCGCCAGCAGCCCGGGGTTGGGGGCCCCAGATACGCAGTATTTT.

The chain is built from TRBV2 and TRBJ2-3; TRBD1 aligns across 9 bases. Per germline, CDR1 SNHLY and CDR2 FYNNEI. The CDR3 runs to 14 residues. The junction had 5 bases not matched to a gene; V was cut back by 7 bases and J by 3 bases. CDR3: CASNRDRVTDTQYF. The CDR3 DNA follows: TGTGCCAGCAATAGGGACAGGGTGACAGATACGCAGTATTTT.

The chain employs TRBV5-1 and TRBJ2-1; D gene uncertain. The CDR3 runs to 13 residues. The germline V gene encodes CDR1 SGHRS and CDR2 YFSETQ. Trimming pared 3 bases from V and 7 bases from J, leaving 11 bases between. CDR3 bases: TGCGCCAGCAGCTCCCGGGTGCCGAATGAGCAGTTCTTC. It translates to CASSSRVPNEQFF. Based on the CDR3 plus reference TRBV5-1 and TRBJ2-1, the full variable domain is KAGVTQTPRYLIKTRGQQVTLSCSPISGHRSVSWYQQTPGQGLQFLFEYFSETQRNKGNFPGRFSGRQFSNSRSEMNVSTLELGDSALYLCASSSRVPNEQFFGPGTRLTVL.

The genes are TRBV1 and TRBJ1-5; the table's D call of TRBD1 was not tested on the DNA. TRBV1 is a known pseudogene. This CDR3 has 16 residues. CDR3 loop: CTSSQGQGASNQPQHF. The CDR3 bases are TGCACCAGCAGCCAAGGACAGGGGGCTAGCAATCAGCCCCAGCATTTT.

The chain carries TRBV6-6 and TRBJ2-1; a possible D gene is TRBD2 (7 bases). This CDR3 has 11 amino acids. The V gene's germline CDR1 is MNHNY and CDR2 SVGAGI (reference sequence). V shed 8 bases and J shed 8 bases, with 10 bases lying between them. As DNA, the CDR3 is TGTGCCAGCGGCGGGGGCTATGAGCAGTTCTTC. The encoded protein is CASGGGYEQFF.

CDR3 residues: CASSIAGLAGGPPTNTQYF. The CDR3 DNA reads TGTGCCAGTAGTATAGCGGGACTAGCGGGGGGGCCGCCTACAAATACGCAGTATTTT. V and J are TRBV19 and TRBJ2-3, with 16 nucleotides matching TRBD2. The CDR3 runs to 19 residues. V trimming: 1 base; J trimming: 7 bases; junction bases outside the gene matches: 11. CDR1 and CDR2 (germline): LNHDA, SQIVND (reference sequence).

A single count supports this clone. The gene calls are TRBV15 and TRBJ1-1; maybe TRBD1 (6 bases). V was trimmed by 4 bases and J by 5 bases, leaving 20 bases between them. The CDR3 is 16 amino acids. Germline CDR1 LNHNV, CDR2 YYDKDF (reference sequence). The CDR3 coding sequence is TGTGCCACCAGCAAAGACCTCCTAAGTCAGGGGACTGAAGCTTTCTTT. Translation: CATSKDLLSQGTEAFF.

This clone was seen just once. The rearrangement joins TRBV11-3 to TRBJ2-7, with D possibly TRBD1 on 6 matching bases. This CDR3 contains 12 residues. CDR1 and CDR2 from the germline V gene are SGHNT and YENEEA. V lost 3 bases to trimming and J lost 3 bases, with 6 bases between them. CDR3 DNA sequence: TGTGCCAGCAGCTTGGACAGCTACGAGCAGTACTTC. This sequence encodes CASSLDSYEQYF.

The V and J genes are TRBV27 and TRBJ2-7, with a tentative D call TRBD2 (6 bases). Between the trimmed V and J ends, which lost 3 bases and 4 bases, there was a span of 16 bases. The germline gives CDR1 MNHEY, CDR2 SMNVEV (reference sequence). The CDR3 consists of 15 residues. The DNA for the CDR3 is TGTGCCAGCAGTTTCGTCGGAGGGCCTAGTTACGAGCAGTACTTC. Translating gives CASSFVGGPSYEQYF.